This T cell receptor (beta chain) emerged from a study of blood T cell repertoires in COVID-19. Study in general: Collection of acute and convalescent COVID-19 samples took place in the United States, Italy and Spain. In each case, the material was cDNA or gDNA derived from T cells, B-cell-depleted T cells, or PBMCs.

Those enrolled in Seattle joined during active infection and were followed longitudinally afterward. TCRdb keeps only in-frame clones here, not all; method: immunoSEQ multiplex PCR. The sample has fewer than 350,000 clones; roughly nine tenths are singletons. This TCR was recovered from a woman in her 30s with COVID-19, enrolled during active disease. The sample consisted of peripheral blood.

In DNA, the CDR3 is TGTGCCAGCAGCTTAACTAGCGGGATATCCGGGGAGCTGTTTTTT. Translated: CASSLTSGISGELFF. This sequence joins TRBV11-3 and TRBJ2-2, with TRBD2 matching 10 bases. Germline CDR1 SGHNT, CDR2 YENEEA. The trim removed 2 bases at V and 6 bases at J, leaving 3 bases unmatched. This CDR3 spans 15 amino acids.